The TCR beta chain described here comes from a study of T cell repertoires in cytomegalovirus infection. About the research overall: It was the public TCR beta signatures that indicated both CMV infection and matching HLA type.

TCRdb reprocessed the reads via MiXCR and lists one record per CDR3 protein. Of 70,000 to 75,000 distinct CDR3 sequences detected, approximately 3.6% appear once; the ten largest clones hold around 21%. Study-wide results and limits: Across the ex vivo response, the dominant clonotypes were HLA-C-restricted CMV-specific TCR beta clonotypes. The study identified carriers of CMV plus the relevant HLA from cumulative public TCR beta family frequency.

The CDR3 runs to 13 residues. Trimming cost V 0 bases and J 4 bases, with 6 bases left between them. Looked up from germline, CDR1 is SGHAT and CDR2 is FQNNGV. This clonotype was detected many times. The antigen is not known. The sequence was obtained from a human donor in good health (CMV status not recorded). Some clones in this sample may be carry-over from other donors' samples. J is TRBJ2-5 and V is TRBV11-2; D is undetermined. The sequencing input was PBMCs. CDR3 nucleotides: TGTGCCAGCAGCTTAGATAGCAGAGAGACCCAGTACTTC. Its translation is CASSLDSRETQYF.